A single sample gave rise to the 12 T cell receptor beta chains below, sequenced in a study of blood T cell repertoires in COVID-19. Measured with immunoSEQ multiplex PCR; TCRdb has only the in-frame clones, and not every one. The table includes over 85,000 clones, 75% to 90% detected once. The sequencing input was peripheral blood. These receptor sequences come from a human donor in a cohort sampled during active COVID-19.

This clone was counted a few times. The chain couples TRBV27 to TRBJ2-7; TRBD2 aligns across 7 bases. The length of the CDR3 is 17 residues. Germline V gene data show CDR1 as MNHEY and CDR2 as SMNVEV (reference sequence). V gave up 5 bases and J gave up 5 bases; unmatched junction bases: 18. CDR3 region: CASSPRSPRAGDHEQYF. The DNA of the CDR3 is TGTGCCAGCAGTCCCCGTTCCCCCCGGGCGGGAGACCACGAGCAGTACTTC.

V gene TRBV25-1 combines with J gene TRBJ2-7; 7 nucleotides match TRBD2. Near its end, the DNA agrees better with TRBJ2-5, so the J call may be wrong. The CDR3 is made up of 14 amino acids. Germline CDR1 is MGHDK and CDR2 is SYGVNS. CDR3 nucleotide sequence: TGTGCCAGCAGTAGGGAGTCCGGGGGGGAGACCCAGTACTTC. This sequence encodes CASSRESGGETQYF.

A single count supports this clone. The genes are TRBV5-4 and TRBJ1-2; 10 nucleotides line up with TRBD1. There are 13 residues in the CDR3. V gave up 4 bases and J gave up 6 bases; unmatched junction bases: 3. The germline CDR1 and CDR2 sequences are SGHNT and YYREEE (reference sequence). CDR3 sequence: CASSQGTGDGYTF. CDR3 sequence (DNA): TGTGCCAGCAGCCAAGGGACAGGGGATGGCTACACCTTC.

The rearrangement joins TRBV5-1 to TRBJ1-1; D unresolved. Trimming removed 4 bases from V and 0 bases from J, with 16 bases in between. Germline V CDR1 and CDR2: SGHRS, YFSETQ. This CDR3 is built from 16 residues. CDR3 DNA: TGCGCCAGCAGCCTGGGCCCAAGGCAGGTGAACACTGAAGCTTTCTTT. This sequence encodes CASSLGPRQVNTEAFF.

The rearrangement joins TRBV24-1 to TRBJ2-7, with a tentative D call TRBD2 (7 bases). Trimming took 3 bases from V and 6 from J, leaving 20 bases between them. The length of the CDR3 is 16 residues. Germline-derived CDR1 and CDR2 are KGHDR and SFDVKD. CDR3 DNA: TGTGCCACCAGTGATCCCTCCGGGGGGCAGGACGGCGAGCAGTACTTC. This codes for CATSDPSGGQDGEQYF.

The chain has TRBV7-6 and TRBJ1-1; TRBD1 matches at 7 bases. The CDR3 loop spans 13 amino acids. Germline assignment: CDR1 SGHVS and CDR2 FNYEAQ. Germline trimming cut 5 bases from V and 8 bases from J; bases unmatched to any gene: 8. The CDR3 DNA reads as TGTGCCAGCAGCCCCCGACAGGGTTGGGAAGCTTTCTTT. Residues: CASSPRQGWEAFF. The full variable domain, in which reference TRBV7-6 and TRBJ1-1 provide the parts outside the CDR3, is GAGVSQSPRYKVTKRGQDVALRCDPISGHVSLYWYRQALGQGPEFLTYFNYEAQQDKSGLPNDRFSAERPEGSISTLTIQRTEQRDSAMYRCASSPRQGWEAFFGQGTRLTVV.

The chain carries TRBV25-1 and TRBJ2-2; 11 bases fit TRBD2. This CDR3 region has 17 residues. CDR1 and CDR2 from the germline V gene are MGHDK and SYGVNS. The ends lost 4 bases at V and 6 bases at J; junction bases unmatched: 10. CDR3 amino acids: CASSGEISGRASGELFF. DNA of the CDR3: TGTGCCAGCAGTGGAGAGATTAGCGGGAGGGCCTCCGGGGAGCTGTTTTTT.

The rearrangement joins TRBV6-5 to TRBJ2-5; 7 nucleotides align to TRBD1. V was pared by 10 bases and J by 1 base, with 6 bases of the junction left unmatched. Germline CDR1 is MNHEY and CDR2 is SVGAGI. The CDR3 totals 13 residues. DNA for the CDR3: TGTGCCACCTCGGGACAGATCCAAGAGACCCAGTACTTC. The encoded protein is CATSGQIQETQYF.

The genes are TRBV10-1 and TRBJ2-1, with 8 positions matching TRBD2. Trimming at V came to 3 bases and at J to 9 bases, leaving 4 bases not matched to a gene. The CDR3 runs to 13 residues. Germline V gene lookup returns CDR1 WNHNN and CDR2 SYGVQD (reference sequence). The CDR3 DNA sequence: TGCGCCAGCAGTGACGGACTAGCTGGTGAGCAGTTCTTC. Protein: CASSDGLAGEQFF.

The chain uses TRBV7-9 and TRBJ2-1; TRBD2 agrees at 9 bases. This CDR3 region has 17 residues. Germline V gives CDR1 SEHNR, CDR2 FQNEAQ (reference sequence). V trimming: 1 base; J trimming: 4 bases; junction bases outside the gene matches: 8. CDR3 sequence reads: CASSLEGNSGSYNEQFF. In nucleotides, the CDR3 is TGTGCCAGCAGCTTAGAGGGGAATAGCGGGAGTTACAATGAGCAGTTCTTC.

The V call is TRBV29-1, the J call TRBJ2-2, with a weak D call TRBD1 (5 bases). The V gene's germline CDR1 is SQVTM and CDR2 ANQGSEA. The CDR3 runs 13 residues. As DNA, the CDR3 is TGCGGGTCAAGGGGATCGGACACCGGGGAGCTGTTTTTT. Its protein product is CGSRGSDTGELFF.

J is TRBJ1-2 and V is TRBV21-1. TRBV21-1 is recorded as a pseudogene. CDR3 length equals 15 residues. Here the CDR3 reads CASPGGDTANYGYTF. In DNA, the CDR3 is TGTGCCTCCCCCGGGGGGGACACAGCTAACTATGGCTACACCTTC.